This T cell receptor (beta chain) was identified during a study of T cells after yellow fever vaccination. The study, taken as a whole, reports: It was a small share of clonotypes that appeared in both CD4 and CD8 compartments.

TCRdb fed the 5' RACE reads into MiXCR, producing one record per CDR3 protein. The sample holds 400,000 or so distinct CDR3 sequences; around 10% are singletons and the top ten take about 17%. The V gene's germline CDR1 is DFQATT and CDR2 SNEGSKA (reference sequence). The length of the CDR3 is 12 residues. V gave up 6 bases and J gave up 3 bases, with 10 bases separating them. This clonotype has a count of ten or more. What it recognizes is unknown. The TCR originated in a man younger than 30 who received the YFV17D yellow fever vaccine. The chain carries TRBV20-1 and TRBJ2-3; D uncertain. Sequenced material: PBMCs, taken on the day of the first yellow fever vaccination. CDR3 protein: CSAAAHTDTQYF. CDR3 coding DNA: TGCAGTGCCGCTGCCCATACAGATACGCAGTATTTT.